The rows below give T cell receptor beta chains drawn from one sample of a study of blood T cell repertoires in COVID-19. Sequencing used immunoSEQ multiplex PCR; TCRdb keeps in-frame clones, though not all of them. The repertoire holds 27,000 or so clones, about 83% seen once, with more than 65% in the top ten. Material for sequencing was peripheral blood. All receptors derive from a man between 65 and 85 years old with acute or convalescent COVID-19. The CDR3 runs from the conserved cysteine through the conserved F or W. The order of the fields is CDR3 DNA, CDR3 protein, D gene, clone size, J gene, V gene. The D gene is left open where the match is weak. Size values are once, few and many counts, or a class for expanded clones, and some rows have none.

TGTGCCTGGACCCCGGGCTCTGGAAACACCATATATTTT	CAWTPGSGNTIYF	-	-	TRBJ1-3	TRBV30
TGTGCCAGCAGCTTATTCTCGGCGGGGGGGATAGATACGCAGTATTTT	CASSLFSAGGIDTQYF	TRBD2	-	TRBJ2-3	TRBV11-2
TGCGCCAGCAGGGAGCACGGGAGCGAAGCCAAAAACATTCAGTACTTC	CASREHGSEAKNIQYF	-	-	TRBJ2-4	TRBV23-1
TGTGCCAGCAGTGCGAGCGGGAGGTACAATGAGCAGTTCTTC	CASSASGRYNEQFF	TRBD2	-	TRBJ2-1	TRBV6-4
TGTGCCAGCAGTACGGGGTACATTCAGTACTTC	CASSTGYIQYF	-	-	TRBJ2-4	TRBV25-1
TGTGCCAGCAGCTTGGATCCGCGGGGGACGTACGAGCAGTACTTC	CASSLDPRGTYEQYF	TRBD2	-	TRBJ2-7	TRBV5-4
TGCGCCAGCAGCCAGGTAGCGGGAGAGGGAGAGACCCAGTACTTC	CASSQVAGEGETQYF	TRBD2	-	TRBJ2-5	TRBV4-3
TGTGCCAGTATTCGGGACTCGGCGGGGAACACTGAAGCTTTCTTT	CASIRDSAGNTEAFF	-	-	TRBJ1-1	TRBV19
TGTGCCAGCCAAGCAGGGGCGAACTATGGCTACACCTTC	CASQAGANYGYTF	-	-	TRBJ1-2	TRBV7-8
TGCAGCGTTGCCAGCGGGAGCTACGAGCAGTACTTC	CSVASGSYEQYF	TRBD2	-	TRBJ2-7	TRBV29-1
TGTGCCAGCAGTCAATTGACTGGGACAGGGCATGGCTACACCTTC	CASSQLTGTGHGYTF	TRBD1	once	TRBJ1-2	TRBV27
TGTGCCAGCAGTGAAGCTCTAGGGACAGGAAGAAACACCATATATTTT	CASSEALGTGRNTIYF	TRBD1	-	TRBJ1-3	TRBV6-1
TGTGCCAGCAGCTTAGTGACAGGGGTAAGCGACCCTGAAGCTTTCTTT	CASSLVTGVSDPEAFF	TRBD1	-	TRBJ1-1	TRBV11-1
TGTGCCACCAGCAGAGATCGGAGGGCCCCTAATGAAAAACTGTTTTTT	CATSRDRRAPNEKLFF	-	few	TRBJ1-4	TRBV15
TGTGCCAGCAGCCCACCTCGACAGACCTACGAGCAGTACTTC	CASSPPRQTYEQYF	-	-	TRBJ2-7	TRBV6-2/TRBV6-3
TGTGCCAGCAGTTTGGGTGGACAGCGGACTCAGCCCCAGCATTTT	CASSLGGQRTQPQHF	-	-	TRBJ1-5	TRBV28
TGTGCCAGCAGTCCAACCCAGGCTTACGAGCAGTACTTC	CASSPTQAYEQYF	-	-	TRBJ2-7	TRBV27
TGTGCCAGCAGAACTAGCGGGGGCCAAGAGACCCAGTACTTC	CASRTSGGQETQYF	TRBD2	once	TRBJ2-5	TRBV3-1/TRBV3-2
TGTGCCAGCAGCTTAGTCACAGTTGCCAAAAACATTCAGTACTTC	CASSLVTVAKNIQYF	-	-	TRBJ2-4	TRBV11-2
TGTGCCAGCAGCGTAGAGCACCAAGAGACCCAGTACTTC	CASSVEHQETQYF	-	-	TRBJ2-5	TRBV6-5
TGTGCCAGCAGTCTCGGACAGGATTTCACTGAAGCTTTCTTT	CASSLGQDFTEAFF	TRBD1	-	TRBJ1-1	TRBV6-5
TGTGCCAGCAGTAGCCCTTGGACAGGGCAAGAGACCCAGTACTTC	CASSSPWTGQETQYF	TRBD1	once	TRBJ2-5	TRBV6-5
TGTGCCAGCAGCTTACTGGCGGGAGAGACCCAGTACTTC	CASSLLAGETQYF	-	-	TRBJ2-5	TRBV11-3
TGTGCCAGCAGTTACTCGAGCGCGGGAGTGTCCTACGAGCAGTACTTC	CASSYSSAGVSYEQYF	TRBD2	-	TRBJ2-7	TRBV6-5
TGTGCCAGCTCACCGAACGAGGAGTCCTATGGCTACACCTTC	CASSPNEESYGYTF	-	-	TRBJ1-2	TRBV18
TGTGCCAGCAGCCCATCGGGACTAGCGTGGAACGAGCAGTACTTC	CASSPSGLAWNEQYF	TRBD2	-	TRBJ2-7	TRBV6-5
TGCGCCAGCAGCTTGGATGGCCGGGGTGAAAAACTGTTTTTT	CASSLDGRGEKLFF	-	-	TRBJ1-4	TRBV5-1
TGTGCCAGCTCAGCGGGACAGACTAACTATGGCTACACCTTC	CASSAGQTNYGYTF	TRBD1	-	TRBJ1-2	TRBV18
TGTGCCACCAGTGACCAGGGACTGCTCTATGGCTACACCTTC	CATSDQGLLYGYTF	-	-	TRBJ1-2	TRBV24-1
TGTGCCAGCAGCTTGGCCTGGTCGGGGGCTGAAGCTTTCTTT	CASSLAWSGAEAFF	-	-	TRBJ1-1	TRBV5-6
TGCGCCAGCAGCACACGGGGGGCCTACCCTGAGCAGTTCTTC	CASSTRGAYPEQFF	-	few	TRBJ2-1	TRBV10-1
TGTGCCAGCAGTGAGACGCGCGGCGGAGAGACCCAGTACTTC	CASSETRGGETQYF	-	-	TRBJ2-5	TRBV2
TGTGCCAGCACCCCCCGGGACTACAGTGCAAAAGAGACCCAGTACTTC	CASTPRDYSAKETQYF	TRBD2	few	TRBJ2-5	TRBV2
TGTGCCAGCAGCCGACTGGACTCCTATAATTCACCCCTCCACTTT	CASSRLDSYNSPLHF	-	-	TRBJ1-6	TRBV14
TGTGCTAGTGGTCTCGGGACAGAGCAAGAGACCCAGTACTTC	CASGLGTEQETQYF	TRBD1	-	TRBJ2-5	TRBV12-5
TGTGCCAGCAGCACCGGGCGCCAGGGTCAGCCCCAGCATTTT	CASSTGRQGQPQHF	-	-	TRBJ1-5	TRBV11-2
TGCGCCAGCAGTGGGGGCCAGGGATCCTACGAGCAGTACTTC	CASSGGQGSYEQYF	-	-	TRBJ2-7	TRBV10-1
TGTGCCAGCAGCATTACAGGGTTCTTGGCTAATGGCTACACCTTC	CASSITGFLANGYTF	-	-	TRBJ1-2	TRBV7-9
TGCGCCAGCAGCCAAGAGTGGGGGACTCGGTTCCCCCTCCACTTT	CASSQEWGTRFPLHF	-	-	TRBJ1-6	TRBV4-3
TGTGCCAGCAGTTTCCTGGACAGTTTGAACACTGAAGCTTTCTTT	CASSFLDSLNTEAFF	-	-	TRBJ1-1	TRBV28
TGTGCCAGCACCTCCCTCGGAGGGGGCCACGTCCTGACTTTC	CASTSLGGGHVLTF	-	-	TRBJ2-6	TRBV28
TGTGCCTGGAGTGTAACTCGGACAGGGGGCAATCAGCCCCAGCATTTT	CAWSVTRTGGNQPQHF	TRBD1	-	TRBJ1-5	TRBV30